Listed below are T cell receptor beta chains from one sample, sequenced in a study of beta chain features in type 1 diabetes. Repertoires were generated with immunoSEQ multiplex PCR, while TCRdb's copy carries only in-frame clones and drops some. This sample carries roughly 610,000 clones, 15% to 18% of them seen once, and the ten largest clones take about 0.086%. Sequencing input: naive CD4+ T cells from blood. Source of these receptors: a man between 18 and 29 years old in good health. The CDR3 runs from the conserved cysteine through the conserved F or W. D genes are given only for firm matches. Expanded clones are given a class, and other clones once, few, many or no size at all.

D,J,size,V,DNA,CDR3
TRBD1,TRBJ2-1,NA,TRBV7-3,TGTGCCAGCAGCTCCAAGACAGGGGGCTCATACAATGAGCAGTTCTTC,CASSSKTGGSYNEQFF
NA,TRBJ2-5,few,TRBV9,TGTGCCAGCAGCGTAGCTCCAGCCCTCCGGGAGACCCAGTACTTC,CASSVAPALRETQYF
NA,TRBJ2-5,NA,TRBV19,TGTGCCAGCCGCGACCCCGGGGGCTGGCAGACCCAGTACTTC,CASRDPGGWQTQYF
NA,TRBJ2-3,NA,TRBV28,TGTGCCAGCAGTTTTAACAGGGTAGTAGATACGCAGTATTTT,CASSFNRVVDTQYF
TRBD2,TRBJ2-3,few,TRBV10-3,TGTGCCATCAGAGCGGGGGCAGATACGCAGTATTTT,CAIRAGADTQYF
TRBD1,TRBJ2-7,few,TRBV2,TGTGCCAGCCGGACAGGTTCGAGTGGCGAGCAGTACTTC,CASRTGSSGEQYF
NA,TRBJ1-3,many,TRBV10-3,TGTGCCATCAGGTCTGGAAACACCATATATTTT,CAIRSGNTIYF
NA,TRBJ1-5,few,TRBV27,TGTGCCAGCAGTTTATCATACGGTGGGGGCAATCAGCCCCAGCATTTT,CASSLSYGGGNQPQHF
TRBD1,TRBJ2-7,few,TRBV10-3,TGTGCCGGTGGGACAGCAGGCTACGAGCAGTACTTC,CAGGTAGYEQYF
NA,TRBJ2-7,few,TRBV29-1,TGCAGCGCAAGAGGCGTGGGGAACGAGCAGTACTTC,CSARGVGNEQYF
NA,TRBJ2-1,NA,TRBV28,TGTGCCAGCCTAGGGCCGGGTGAGCAGTTCTTC,CASLGPGEQFF
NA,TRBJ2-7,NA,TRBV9,TGTGCCAGCAGCGTAGATCTAGGGGAGACAGGAGTATACGAGCAGTACTTC,CASSVDLGETGVYEQYF
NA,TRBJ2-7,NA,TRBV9,TGTGCCAGCAGCCCGAGAGGGGCTGGGGACGAGCAGTACTTC,CASSPRGAGDEQYF
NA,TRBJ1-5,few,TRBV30,TGTGCCTGGGGTGGGGGTGATGGTCAGCCCCAGCATTTT,CAWGGGDGQPQHF
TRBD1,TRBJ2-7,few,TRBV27,TGTGCCAGCAGCTTTATCAAGGGCCCTGACAGGGTAGCCTACGAGCAGTACTTC,CASSFIKGPDRVAYEQYF
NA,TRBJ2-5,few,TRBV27,TGTGCCAGCAGCTGGACCCGTCATGTGAGCCAAGAGACCCAGTACTTC,CASSWTRHVSQETQYF
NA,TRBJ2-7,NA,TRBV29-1,TGCAGCGTCCTCATTGGGGATTCCTACGAGCAGTACTTC,CSVLIGDSYEQYF
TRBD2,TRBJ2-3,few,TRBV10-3,TGTGCCATCACCCAGACTAGCGGGGGGGCTACTACAGATACGCAGTATTTT,CAITQTSGGATTDTQYF
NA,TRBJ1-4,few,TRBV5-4,TGTGCCAGCAGCTTGGACCTTTATTGGGAAAAACTGTTTTTT,CASSLDLYWEKLFF
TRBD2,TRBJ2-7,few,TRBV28,TGTGCCAGTTTGACTAGCGGGACCTACGAGCAGTACTTC,CASLTSGTYEQYF
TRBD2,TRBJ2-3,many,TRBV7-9,TGTGCCAGCAGCCTTTTTAGCGGGGCGGCTACGCAGTATTTT,CASSLFSGAATQYF
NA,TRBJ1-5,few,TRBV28,TGTGCCAGCAGTTTACCAGGGGATAGCAATCAGCCCCAGCATTTT,CASSLPGDSNQPQHF
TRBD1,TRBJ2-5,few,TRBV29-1,TGCAGCGTTCCGGAACAGGGGGCGAGGACCCAGTACTTC,CSVPEQGARTQYF
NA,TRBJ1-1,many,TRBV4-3,TGCGCCAGCAGCCTCGATCGCACTGAAGCTTTCTTT,CASSLDRTEAFF
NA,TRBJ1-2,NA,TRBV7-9,TGTGCCAGCAGCCCCAAAATTGGCAGCCCGGTCTATGGCTACACCTTC,CASSPKIGSPVYGYTF
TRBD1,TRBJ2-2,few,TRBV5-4,TGTGCCAGCAGGCAGGGGGCTCGGTCCGGGGAGCTGTTTTTT,CASRQGARSGELFF
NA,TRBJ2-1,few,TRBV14,TGTGCCAGCAGCCAACGCAGGGGCCGAGTTGGGGAGCAGTTCTTC,CASSQRRGRVGEQFF
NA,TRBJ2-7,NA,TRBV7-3,TGTGCCAGCAGCTCGACAGAGGACTACGAGCAGTACTTC,CASSSTEDYEQYF
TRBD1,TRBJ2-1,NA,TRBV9,TGTGCCAGCAGAGGCTCCGGGACAGGGTGGAATGAGCAGTTCTTC,CASRGSGTGWNEQFF
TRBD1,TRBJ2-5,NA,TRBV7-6,TGTGCCAGCAGCTTAGGGTACTACAGGGGGCGGGAAGAGACCCAGTACTTC,CASSLGYYRGREETQYF
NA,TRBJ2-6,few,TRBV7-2,TGTGCCAGCAGCTTAGACTGGGTAGGGCCTGGGGCCAACGTCCTGACTTTC,CASSLDWVGPGANVLTF
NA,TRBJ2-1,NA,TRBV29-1,TGCAGCACTCGAGCCCGGTTGAGGAATGAGCAGTTCTTC,CSTRARLRNEQFF
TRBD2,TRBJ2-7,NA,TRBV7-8,TGTGCCAGCAGCTTGCGGGGGGCTCAGAAGGTCCACGAGCAGTACTTC,CASSLRGAQKVHEQYF
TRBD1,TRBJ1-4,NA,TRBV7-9,TGTGCCAGCAGCCGGACAGGGACCTACGAAAAACTGTTTTTT,CASSRTGTYEKLFF
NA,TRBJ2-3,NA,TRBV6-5,TGTGCCAGCAGTTACTATGGCGGACTCACAGATACGCAGTATTTT,CASSYYGGLTDTQYF
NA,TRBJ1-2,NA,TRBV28,TGTGCCAGCAGCCCGAGGTGGACAGATGATGGCTACACCTTC,CASSPRWTDDGYTF
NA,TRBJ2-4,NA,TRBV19,TGTGCCAGTAGTATAAGAGCAGTTGCCAAAAACATTCAGTACTTC,CASSIRAVAKNIQYF
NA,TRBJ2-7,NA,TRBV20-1,TGCAGTGCTAGCCCCTCCAGGGGGCAGTACTTC,CSASPSRGQYF
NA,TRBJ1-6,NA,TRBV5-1,TGCGCCAGCAGCTCGGATAGATCGGCGAATTCACCCCTCCACTTT,CASSSDRSANSPLHF
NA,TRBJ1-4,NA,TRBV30,TGTGCCTGGAGTGCCGGGGACAAACTGTTTTTT,CAWSAGDKLFF
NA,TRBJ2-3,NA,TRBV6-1,TGTGCCACCAACTCAGGGGTCAGCACAGATACGCAGTATTTT,CATNSGVSTDTQYF
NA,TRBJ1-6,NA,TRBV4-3,TGCGCCAGCAGCCCCGGACAGATTAATTCACCCCTCCACTTT,CASSPGQINSPLHF
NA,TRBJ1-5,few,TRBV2,TGTGCCAGCACCGTCCTGGCCCGACGCAATCAGCCCCAGCATTTT,CASTVLARRNQPQHF
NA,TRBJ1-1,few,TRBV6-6,TGTGCCGGCAGTGTGAACACTGAAGCTTTCTTT,CAGSVNTEAFF
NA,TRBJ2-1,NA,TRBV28,TGTGCCAGCAGTTTATCCACCTACAATGAGCAGTTCTTC,CASSLSTYNEQFF
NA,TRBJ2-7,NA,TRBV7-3,TGTGCCAGCAGCACCGGGTCTTCCTACGAGCAGTACTTC,CASSTGSSYEQYF
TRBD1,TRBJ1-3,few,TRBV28,TGTGCCAGCAGTCCTCGTGGAGGGGGCATTGGAAACACCATATATTTT,CASSPRGGGIGNTIYF
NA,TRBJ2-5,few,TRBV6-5,TGTGCCAGCAGTTACTCTGGATGGGAGACCCAGTACTTC,CASSYSGWETQYF
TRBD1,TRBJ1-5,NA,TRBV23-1,TGCGCCAGCAGTCTTTGGACAGGATTGATTAGGCAGCCCCAGCATTTT,CASSLWTGLIRQPQHF
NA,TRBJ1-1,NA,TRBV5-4,TGTGCCAGCAAAGGTCGGGGGTCCCTCCGCGCTTTCTTT,CASKGRGSLRAFF
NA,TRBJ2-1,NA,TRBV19,TGTGCCAGTAGTATCAGGGGCCGCGACAATGAGCAGTTCTTC,CASSIRGRDNEQFF
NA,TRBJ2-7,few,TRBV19,TGTGCCAGTAGTATCAGCCGGGACCTGCGTGGGCAGTACTTC,CASSISRDLRGQYF
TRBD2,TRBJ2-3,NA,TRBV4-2,TGTGCCAGCAGCCGTTCGGGACTAGCGGGGGCCACAGATACGCAGTATTTT,CASSRSGLAGATDTQYF
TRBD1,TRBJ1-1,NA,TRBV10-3,TGTGCCATCACGGGACAGGGGGCTTCAGGCACTGAAGCTTTCTTT,CAITGQGASGTEAFF
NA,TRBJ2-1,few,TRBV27,TGTGCCAGCAGCTTGGCGGGTGGGGTGCGGTCCTACAATGAGCAGTTCTTC,CASSLAGGVRSYNEQFF
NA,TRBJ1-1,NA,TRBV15,TGTGCCACCAGCAGAGAGACCTGGACAGCCCGGACCACTGAAGCTTTCTTT,CATSRETWTARTTEAFF
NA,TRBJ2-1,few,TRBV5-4,TGTGCCAGCAGCTTCCGGGACACTTACAATGAGCAGTTCTTC,CASSFRDTYNEQFF
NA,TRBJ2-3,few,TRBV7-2,TGTGCCAGCAGCTCCATGGTCACAGATACGCAGTATTTT,CASSSMVTDTQYF
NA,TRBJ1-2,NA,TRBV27,TGTGCCAGCAGTTTAAAGGGTTTACCCGTCTATGGCTACACCTTC,CASSLKGLPVYGYTF